This TCR beta chain is drawn from a study of vaccination effects on CD4 cells after COVID-19. General study findings and limits: Convalescent patients were few in the study, and early post-infection timepoints were absent.

Under the ViraFEST assay, PBMC were stimulated with viral peptide pools so that antigen-specific CD4+ T cells expanded. Sequencing was performed afterwards. After roughly 11 days in culture, the CD4+ T cells were isolated. In the vaccine recipients, nucleocapsid antibodies were negative and there was no prior SARS-CoV-2 infection. Details on this clone: What it binds is not known.

The V segment lost 4 bases and the J segment 4 bases; nucleotides outside the gene matches: 6. The CDR3 is 16 amino acids. Germline V lookup: CDR1 SGHRS, CDR2 YFSETQ. TCRdb's copy holds only in-frame clones and misses some; the assay was immunoSEQ multiplex PCR. This table holds about 71,000 clones, approximately 72% found once. Here the sequenced sample was CD4+ T cells from PBMCs cultured with HCoV-OC43 spike peptides, taken before COVID-19 vaccination. Specified subset: HCoV-OC43 spike overlapping peptide pool stimulation. The TCR comes from a human donor who received a COVID-19 vaccine. The chain recombines TRBV5-1 with TRBJ2-2; TRBD2 aligns across 11 bases. CDR3 residues: CASSLTSGVPTGELFF. DNA for the CDR3: TGCGCCAGCAGCCTGACTAGCGGGGTTCCCACCGGGGAGCTGTTTTTT.